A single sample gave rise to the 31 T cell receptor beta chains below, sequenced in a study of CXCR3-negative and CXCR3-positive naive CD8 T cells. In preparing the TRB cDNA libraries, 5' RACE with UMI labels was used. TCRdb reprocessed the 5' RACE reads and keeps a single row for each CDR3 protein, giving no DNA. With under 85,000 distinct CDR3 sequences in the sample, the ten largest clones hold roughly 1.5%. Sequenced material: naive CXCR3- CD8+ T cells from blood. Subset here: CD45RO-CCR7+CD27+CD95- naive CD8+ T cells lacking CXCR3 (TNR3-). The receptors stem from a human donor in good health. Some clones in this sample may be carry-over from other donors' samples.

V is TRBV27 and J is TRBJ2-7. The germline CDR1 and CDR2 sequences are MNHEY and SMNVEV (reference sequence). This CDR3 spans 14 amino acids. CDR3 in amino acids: CASSVAGGAYEQYF.

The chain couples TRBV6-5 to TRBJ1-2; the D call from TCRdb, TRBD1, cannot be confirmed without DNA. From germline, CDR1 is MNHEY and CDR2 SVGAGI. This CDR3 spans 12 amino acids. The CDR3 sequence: CASSPQNYGYTF.

The CDR3: CSVAGGQGKLETQYF. This chain links TRBV29-1 with TRBJ2-5; TCRdb selects TRBD1, and the lack of DNA leaves this call unchecked. Germline lookup yields CDR1 SQVTM and CDR2 ANQGSEA. The CDR3 extends over 15 amino acids. Full variable domain (rest looked up from reference TRBV29-1 and TRBJ2-5): SAVISQKPSRDICQRGTSLTIQCQVDSQVTMMFWYRQQPGQSLTLIATANQGSEATYESGFVIDKFPISRPNLTFSTLTVSNMSPEDSSIYLCSVAGGQGKLETQYFGPGTRLLVL.

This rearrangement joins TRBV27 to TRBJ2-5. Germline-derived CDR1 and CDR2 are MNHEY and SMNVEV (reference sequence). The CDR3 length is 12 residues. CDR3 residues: CASSLSGETQYF.

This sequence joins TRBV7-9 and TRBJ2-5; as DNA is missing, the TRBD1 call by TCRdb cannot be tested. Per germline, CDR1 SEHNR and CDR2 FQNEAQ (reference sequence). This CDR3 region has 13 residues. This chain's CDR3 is CASRLPGAETQYF.

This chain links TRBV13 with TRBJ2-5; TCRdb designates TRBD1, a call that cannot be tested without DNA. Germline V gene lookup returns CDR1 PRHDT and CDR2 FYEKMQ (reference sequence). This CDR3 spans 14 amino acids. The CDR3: CASSLQGAGETQYF.

CDR3 amino acids: CASSQDSGNTIYF. The V gene is TRBV4-2, the J gene TRBJ1-3. In germline, CDR1 is LGHNA, CDR2 YNFKEQ. This CDR3 contains 13 residues.

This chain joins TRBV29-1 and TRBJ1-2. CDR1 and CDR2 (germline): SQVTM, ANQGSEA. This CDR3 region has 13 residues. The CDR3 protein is CSVEQETLYGYTF. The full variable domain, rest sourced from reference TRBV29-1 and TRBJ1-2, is SAVISQKPSRDICQRGTSLTIQCQVDSQVTMMFWYRQQPGQSLTLIATANQGSEATYESGFVIDKFPISRPNLTFSTLTVSNMSPEDSSIYLCSVEQETLYGYTFGSGTRLTVV.

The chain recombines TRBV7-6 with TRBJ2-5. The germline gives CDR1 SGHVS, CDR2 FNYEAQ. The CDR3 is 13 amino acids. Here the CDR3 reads CASSGRIQETQYF. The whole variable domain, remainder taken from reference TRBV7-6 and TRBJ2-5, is GAGVSQSPRYKVTKRGQDVALRCDPISGHVSLYWYRQALGQGPEFLTYFNYEAQQDKSGLPNDRFSAERPEGSISTLTIQRTEQRDSAMYRCASSGRIQETQYFGPGTRLLVL.

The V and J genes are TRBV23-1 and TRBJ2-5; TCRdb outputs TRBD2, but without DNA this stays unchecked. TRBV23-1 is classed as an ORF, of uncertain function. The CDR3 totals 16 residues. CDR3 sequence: CASSQSLPHPGETQYF.

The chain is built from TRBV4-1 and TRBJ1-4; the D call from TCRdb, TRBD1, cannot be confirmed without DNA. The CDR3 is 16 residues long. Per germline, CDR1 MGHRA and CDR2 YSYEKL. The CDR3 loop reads CASSHPDRTGVEKLFF.

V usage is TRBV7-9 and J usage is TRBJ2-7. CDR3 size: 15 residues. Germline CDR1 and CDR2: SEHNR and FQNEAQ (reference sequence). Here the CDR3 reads CASSLEVHVSYEQYF.

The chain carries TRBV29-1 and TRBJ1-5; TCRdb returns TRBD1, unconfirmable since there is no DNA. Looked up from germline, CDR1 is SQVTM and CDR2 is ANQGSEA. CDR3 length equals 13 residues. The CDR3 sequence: CSVGDRENQPQHF.

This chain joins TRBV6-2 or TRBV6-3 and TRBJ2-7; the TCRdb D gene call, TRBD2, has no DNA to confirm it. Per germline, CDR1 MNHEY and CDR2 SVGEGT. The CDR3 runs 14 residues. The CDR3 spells CASSWREGTYEQYF.

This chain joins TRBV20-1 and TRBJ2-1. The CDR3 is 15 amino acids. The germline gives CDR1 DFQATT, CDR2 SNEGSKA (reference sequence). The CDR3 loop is CSARGFKALYNEQFF.

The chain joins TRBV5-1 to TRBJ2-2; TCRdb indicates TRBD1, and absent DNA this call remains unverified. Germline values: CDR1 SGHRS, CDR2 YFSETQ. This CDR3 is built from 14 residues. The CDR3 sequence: CAISSTGYTGELFF.

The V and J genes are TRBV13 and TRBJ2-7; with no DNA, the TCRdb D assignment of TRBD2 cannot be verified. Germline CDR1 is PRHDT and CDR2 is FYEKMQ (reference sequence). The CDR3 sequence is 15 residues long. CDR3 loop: CASSLAGGISYEQYF.

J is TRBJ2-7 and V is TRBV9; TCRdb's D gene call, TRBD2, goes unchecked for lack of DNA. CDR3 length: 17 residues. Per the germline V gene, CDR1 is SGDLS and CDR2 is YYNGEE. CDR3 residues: CASSAGLAVGGPYEQYF.

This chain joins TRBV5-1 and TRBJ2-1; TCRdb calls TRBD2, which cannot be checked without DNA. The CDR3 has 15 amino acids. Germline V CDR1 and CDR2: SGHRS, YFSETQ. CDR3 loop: CASSPGTSGNNEQFF.

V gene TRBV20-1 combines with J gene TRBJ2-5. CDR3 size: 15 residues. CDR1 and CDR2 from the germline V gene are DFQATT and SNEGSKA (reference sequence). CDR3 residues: CSARDFGQSLETQYF.

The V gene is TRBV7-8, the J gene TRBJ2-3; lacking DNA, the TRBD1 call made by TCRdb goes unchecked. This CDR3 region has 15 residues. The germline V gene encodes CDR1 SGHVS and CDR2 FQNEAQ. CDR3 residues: CASSRSGNPGDTQYF.

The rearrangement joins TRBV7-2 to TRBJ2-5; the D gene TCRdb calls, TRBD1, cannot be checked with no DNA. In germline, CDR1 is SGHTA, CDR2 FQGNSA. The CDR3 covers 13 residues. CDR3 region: CATAPVEQETQYF.

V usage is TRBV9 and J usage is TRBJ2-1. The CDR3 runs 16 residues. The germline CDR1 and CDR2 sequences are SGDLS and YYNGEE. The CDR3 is CASSVATGPTYNEQFF. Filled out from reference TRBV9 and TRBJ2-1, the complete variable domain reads DSGVTQTPKHLITATGQRVTLRCSPRSGDLSVYWYQQSLDQGLQFLIQYYNGEERAKGNILERFSAQQFPDLHSELNLSSLELGDSALYFCASSVATGPTYNEQFFGPGTRLTVL.

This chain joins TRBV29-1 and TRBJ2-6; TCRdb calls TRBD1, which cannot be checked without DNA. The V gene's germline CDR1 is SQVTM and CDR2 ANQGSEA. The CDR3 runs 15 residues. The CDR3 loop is CSVEDGGPGANVLTF.

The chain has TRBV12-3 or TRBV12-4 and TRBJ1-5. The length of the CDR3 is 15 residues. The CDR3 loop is CASSFTLYSNQPQHF.

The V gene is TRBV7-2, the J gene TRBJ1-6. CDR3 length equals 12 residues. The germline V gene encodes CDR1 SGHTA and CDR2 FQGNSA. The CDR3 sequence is CASSLGDVTPRF.

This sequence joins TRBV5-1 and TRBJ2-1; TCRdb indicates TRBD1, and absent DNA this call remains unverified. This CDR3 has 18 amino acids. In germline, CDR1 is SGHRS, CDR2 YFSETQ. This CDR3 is CASSSTALGGFLSNEQFF.

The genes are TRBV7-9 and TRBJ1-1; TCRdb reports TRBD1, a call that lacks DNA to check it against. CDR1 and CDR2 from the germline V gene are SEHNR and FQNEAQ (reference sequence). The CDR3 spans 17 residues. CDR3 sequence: CASSLALRGQWLTEAFF.

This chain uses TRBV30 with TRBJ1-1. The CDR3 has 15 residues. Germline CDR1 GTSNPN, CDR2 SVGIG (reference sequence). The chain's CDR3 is CAWNSREYTNTEAFF.

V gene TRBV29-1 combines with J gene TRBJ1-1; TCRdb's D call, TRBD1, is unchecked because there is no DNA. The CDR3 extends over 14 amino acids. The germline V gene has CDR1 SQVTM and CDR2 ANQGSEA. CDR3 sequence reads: CSVEQGAVDTEAFF.

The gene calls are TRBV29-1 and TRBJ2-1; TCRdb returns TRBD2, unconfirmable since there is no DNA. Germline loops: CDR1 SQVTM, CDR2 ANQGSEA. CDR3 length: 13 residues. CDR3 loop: CNILVADHNEQFF.